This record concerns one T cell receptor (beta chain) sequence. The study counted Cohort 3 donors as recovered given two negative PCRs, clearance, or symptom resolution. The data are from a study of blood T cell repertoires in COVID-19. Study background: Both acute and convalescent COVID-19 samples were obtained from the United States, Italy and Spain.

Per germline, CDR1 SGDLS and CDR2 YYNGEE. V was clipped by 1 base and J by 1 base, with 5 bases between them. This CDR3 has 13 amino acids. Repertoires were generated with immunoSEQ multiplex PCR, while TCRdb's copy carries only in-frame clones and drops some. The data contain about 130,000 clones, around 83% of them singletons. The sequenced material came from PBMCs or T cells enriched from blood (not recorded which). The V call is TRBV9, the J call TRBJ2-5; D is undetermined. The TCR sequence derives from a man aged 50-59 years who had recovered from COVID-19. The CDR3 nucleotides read TGTGCCAGCAGCGTATCCTCCCAAGAGACCCAGTACTTC. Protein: CASSVSSQETQYF. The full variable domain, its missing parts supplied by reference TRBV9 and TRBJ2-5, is DSGVTQTPKHLITATGQRVTLRCSPRSGDLSVYWYQQSLDQGLQFLIQYYNGEERAKGNILERFSAQQFPDLHSELNLSSLELGDSALYFCASSVSSQETQYFGPGTRLLVL.